These 29 T cell receptor beta chains were all obtained from the same sample, sequenced in a study of T cell changes during pregnancy in multiple sclerosis. Repertoires were generated with immunoSEQ multiplex PCR, while TCRdb's copy carries only in-frame clones and drops some. In the table there are some 11,000 clones, 85% to 90% of which are singletons. This material consisted of CD8+ T cells from peripheral blood mononuclear cells, taken in the second trimester of pregnancy. The receptors were sampled from a female donor in good health, enrolled as a control in a pregnancy study.

This clone was seen just once. V gene TRBV9 combines with J gene TRBJ2-5; possible D gene TRBD2, 6 bases. The V end lost 2 bases, the J end lost 2 bases, and 10 bases lay between the germline ends. The CDR3 runs to 14 residues. Germline V gives CDR1 SGDLS, CDR2 YYNGEE. CDR3 residues: CASSVGGTQETQYF. The CDR3 DNA is TGTGCCAGCAGCGTTGGTGGGACTCAAGAGACCCAGTACTTC.

The CDR3 region is CASSEADSAYEQYF. The CDR3 DNA reads TGTGCCAGCAGTGAAGCTGACAGCGCCTACGAGCAGTACTTC. The chain recombines TRBV2 with TRBJ2-7, with D maybe TRBD1 (5 bases). The CDR3 has 14 amino acids. Trimming took 0 bases from V and 2 from J, leaving 8 bases between them. Germline V lookup: CDR1 SNHLY, CDR2 FYNNEI. The whole variable domain, filled in from reference TRBV2 and TRBJ2-7, reads EPEVTQTPSHQVTQMGQEVILRCVPISNHLYFYWYRQILGQKVEFLVSFYNNEISEKSEIFDDQFSVERPDGSNFTLKIRSTKLEDSAMYFCASSEADSAYEQYFGPGTRLTVT.

This rearrangement joins TRBV7-6 to TRBJ2-3, with a possible D match to TRBD1 (5 bases). The CDR3 runs to 13 residues. Germline V lookup: CDR1 SGHVS, CDR2 FNYEAQ. Deletions cut 3 bases from V and 6 bases from J, with 10 bases between. The CDR3, as DNA: TGTGCCAGCAGCTTGGGGCCCACGGATACGCAGTATTTT. As protein: CASSLGPTDTQYF.

The chain recombines TRBV6-5 with TRBJ1-5; D is perhaps TRBD1 (5 bases). Between the trimmed V and J ends, which lost 6 bases and 0 bases, there was a span of 9 bases. The V gene's germline CDR1 is MNHEY and CDR2 SVGAGI. This CDR3 has 14 amino acids. The CDR3 is CASRDIDSNQPQHF. In DNA, the CDR3 is TGTGCCAGCAGGGACATTGATAGCAATCAGCCCCAGCATTTT.

J is TRBJ2-7 and V is TRBV6-5, with 7 positions matching TRBD2. Germline V CDR1 and CDR2: MNHEY, SVGAGI. With 2 bases clipped from V and 1 base from J, the junction kept 5 bases outside the gene matches. The CDR3 has 15 amino acids. CDR3 nucleotides: TGTGCCAGCAGTTACGATCCTAGCGGTTCCTACGAGCAGTACTTC. It translates to CASSYDPSGSYEQYF.

The rearrangement joins TRBV7-9 to TRBJ2-7; maybe TRBD2 (5 bases). The germline V gene has CDR1 SEHNR and CDR2 FQNEAQ (reference sequence). The CDR3 spans 12 residues. Trimming removed 2 bases at V and 6 bases at J, with 8 bases between. The CDR3 loop reads CASSLLGGEQYF. The DNA of the CDR3 is TGTGCCAGCAGCTTACTTGGAGGCGAGCAGTACTTC.

V usage is TRBV19 and J usage is TRBJ1-1, with TRBD1 matching 8 bases. With 5 bases clipped from V and 1 base from J, the junction kept 3 bases outside the gene matches. The CDR3 runs to 14 residues. Germline values: CDR1 LNHDA, CDR2 SQIVND (reference sequence). The CDR3 coding sequence is TGTGCCAGTAGTGTACAGGGGGGGAACACTGAAGCTTTCTTT. Encoded protein: CASSVQGGNTEAFF.

This clone was seen a few times. The V and J genes are TRBV6-7 and TRBJ1-2; a possible D gene is TRBD1 (5 bases). TRBV6-7 is filed as an ORF, its function uncertain. CDR3 length: 18 residues. Trimming took 6 bases from V and 1 from J, leaving 24 bases between them. CDR3 in DNA: TGTGCCAGCAGCCGACTTTTGGGGCCTGCCCCCCTTAACTATGGCTACACCTTC. It is translated as CASSRLLGPAPLNYGYTF.

The chain recombines TRBV6-4 with TRBJ2-1, with 10 positions matching TRBD2. V lost 4 bases to trimming and J lost 6 bases; unmatched junction nucleotides: 6. The CDR3 totals 15 residues. Germline CDR1 reads MRHNA; CDR2 reads SNTAGT. CDR3 nucleotide sequence: TGTGCCAGCAGTGGCAGCGGGGGGGCCGGCAATGAGCAGTTCTTC. Its protein product is CASSGSGGAGNEQFF.

The chain is built from TRBV5-6 and TRBJ1-3; 7 nucleotides agree with TRBD1. V lost 4 bases and J lost 3; bases outside the gene matches: 19. Germline values: CDR1 SGHDT, CDR2 YYEEEE. This CDR3 spans 19 amino acids. This CDR3 is CASSLPWTGYPALGNTIYF. CDR3 in DNA: TGTGCCAGCAGCCTTCCCTGGACAGGCTACCCCGCTCTTGGAAACACCATATATTTT.

This clone was observed a single time. The chain joins TRBV5-1 to TRBJ1-1; 12 bases line up with TRBD1. The ends lost 4 bases at V and 4 bases at J; junction bases unmatched: 17. This CDR3 is 19 amino acids long. Per germline, CDR1 SGHRS and CDR2 YFSETQ. CDR3: CASSPRPGQGALSVTEAFF. CDR3 nucleotide sequence: TGCGCCAGCAGCCCCCGCCCGGGACAGGGGGCATTATCGGTCACTGAAGCTTTCTTT.

The CDR3 DNA sequence: TGTGCCAGTAGGGAGACTAGTAAGTCGGGGACCCAGTACTTC. It translates to CASRETSKSGTQYF. This chain uses TRBV19 with TRBJ2-5, with D perhaps TRBD2 (6 bases). Germline V CDR1 and CDR2: LNHDA, SQIVND (reference sequence). CDR3 size: 14 residues. V lost 6 bases, J lost 7 bases, and 18 bases lay in between.

The chain employs TRBV4-1 and TRBJ2-7; 8 bases line up with TRBD2. CDR1 is MGHRA, CDR2 YSYEKL, per germline. This CDR3 has 15 residues. Trimming removed 4 bases from V and 4 bases from J; junction bases left unmatched: 9. The CDR3 protein is CASSPAPLAAYEQYF. In nucleotides, the CDR3 is TGCGCCAGCAGCCCCGCCCCACTAGCGGCGTACGAGCAGTACTTC.

The V call is TRBV10-2, the J call TRBJ1-1; D is undetermined. CDR3 length equals 12 residues. Trimming cost V 5 bases and J 4 bases, with 8 bases left between them. Germline assignment: CDR1 WSHSY and CDR2 SAAADI. The CDR3 loop reads CASSIGGTEAFF. In nucleotides, the CDR3 is TGCGCCAGCAGTATCGGAGGCACTGAAGCTTTCTTT.

The rearrangement joins TRBV27 to TRBJ2-7; a possible D gene is TRBD2 (6 bases). This CDR3 region has 13 residues. The germline CDR1 and CDR2 sequences are MNHEY and SMNVEV (reference sequence). The ends were cut back, 10 bases at V and 2 bases at J, with 15 bases in the middle. CDR3 sequence reads: CATGSGDAYEQYF. Written as DNA, the CDR3 is TGTGCCACCGGATCGGGGGACGCCTACGAGCAGTACTTC.

This sequence joins TRBV28 and TRBJ1-5, with D tentatively TRBD1 (6 bases). Trimming removed 4 bases at V and 1 base at J, with 8 bases between. Germline CDR1 and CDR2: MDHEN and SYDVKM. CDR3 size: 14 residues. CDR3 DNA sequence: TGTGCCAGCAGTTGGACAGTGAGCAATCAGCCCCAGCATTTT. It yields the protein CASSWTVSNQPQHF.

The rearrangement links TRBV5-1 to TRBJ1-2; no clear D gene. The CDR3 totals 15 residues. The germline V and J ends were trimmed by 0 bases and 4 bases, with 13 bases remaining between them. Germline V gene sequence: CDR1 SGHRS, CDR2 YFSETQ. Written as DNA, the CDR3 is TGCGCCAGCAGCTTGGACGGTAAAGTTCTCTATGGCTACACCTTC. It is translated as CASSLDGKVLYGYTF.

The rearrangement joins TRBV19 to TRBJ1-1; the D is unclear. V was shortened by 5 bases and J by 3 bases, with 4 bases between the two germline ends. This CDR3 region has 11 residues. Germline loops: CDR1 LNHDA, CDR2 SQIVND (reference sequence). The CDR3 loop is CASSLYTEAFF. The CDR3 DNA reads TGTGCCAGTAGTTTATACACTGAAGCTTTCTTT.

The CDR3 DNA sequence: TGTGCCAGCAGCTTAGCACCTCCCGGGGGGGGTTTTTCTGAGCAGTTCTTC. Its translation is CASSLAPPGGGFSEQFF. The gene calls are TRBV7-8 and TRBJ2-1; TRBD2 matches 8 bases. Germline V gives CDR1 SGHVS, CDR2 FQNEAQ. V lost 0 bases and J lost 9; bases outside the gene matches: 13. The CDR3 consists of 17 residues. The whole variable domain, remainder taken from reference TRBV7-8 and TRBJ2-1, is GAGVSQSPRYKVAKRGQDVALRCDPISGHVSLFWYQQALGQGPEFLTYFQNEAQLDKSGLPSDRFFAERPEGSVSTLKIQRTQQEDSAVYLCASSLAPPGGGFSEQFFGPGTRLTVL.

The rearrangement uses TRBV7-6 and TRBJ2-3, with 7 bases that match TRBD2. The junction had 12 bases not matched to a gene; V was cut back by 2 bases and J by 4 bases. This CDR3 has 17 amino acids. CDR1 is SGHVS, CDR2 FNYEAQ, per germline. The CDR3 is CASSLSVAGVAADTQYF. DNA for the CDR3: TGTGCCAGCAGCTTATCGGTGGCGGGAGTAGCGGCAGATACGCAGTATTTT.

This chain joins TRBV28 and TRBJ1-2; D not certain. This CDR3 has 13 amino acids. Germline V lookup: CDR1 MDHEN, CDR2 SYDVKM. Trimming cost V 3 bases and J 4 bases, with 9 bases left between them. The CDR3 reads CASSFAQLYGYTF. The CDR3 DNA reads TGTGCCAGCAGTTTTGCACAGCTCTATGGCTACACCTTC.

This sequence joins TRBV6-1 and TRBJ2-2; 8 bases are shared with TRBD1. Trimming removed 7 bases from V and 8 bases from J; junction bases left unmatched: 12. Germline assignment: CDR1 MNHNS and CDR2 SASEGT. CDR3 length: 15 amino acids. CDR3: CASTGSRGRRGELFF. CDR3 nucleotide sequence: TGTGCCAGCACTGGCAGCAGGGGGCGCAGGGGGGAGCTGTTTTTT.

The chain uses TRBV2 and TRBJ2-7; 8 positions agree with TRBD2. The CDR3 runs to 14 residues. Germline trimming cut 9 bases from V and 5 bases from J; bases unmatched to any gene: 12. The germline V gene has CDR1 SNHLY and CDR2 FYNNEI. In DNA form, the CDR3 reads TGTGCCAGTAATGCGGGGGGCCAGCGGAACGAGCAGTACTTC. Its translation is CASNAGGQRNEQYF.

Only one count was recorded for this clone. This chain uses TRBV2 with TRBJ1-1, with D maybe TRBD1 (5 bases). Germline V gene lookup returns CDR1 SNHLY and CDR2 FYNNEI. The CDR3 runs to 13 residues. Trimming shortened V by 8 bases and J by 4 bases, and 14 bases separated the two germline ends. In DNA, the CDR3 is TGTGCCAGCCCGAATGGCAGGGTCACTGAAGCTTTCTTT. Protein sequence: CASPNGRVTEAFF.

The chain recombines TRBV27 with TRBJ2-5; D may be TRBD2 (6 bases). Trimming left V 2 bases short and J 7 bases short, with 11 bases between. The CDR3 extends over 13 amino acids. Germline-derived CDR1 and CDR2 are MNHEY and SMNVEV (reference sequence). CDR3: CASSLRDFGTQYF. The CDR3 bases are TGTGCCAGCAGTTTAAGGGACTTCGGGACCCAGTACTTC.

This chain joins TRBV7-9 and TRBJ1-4; 9 nucleotides match TRBD1. Germline V gene data show CDR1 as SEHNR and CDR2 as FQNEAQ (reference sequence). The junction had 6 bases not matched to a gene; V was cut back by 5 bases and J by 8 bases. This CDR3 spans 14 amino acids. CDR3 DNA sequence: TGTGCCAGCAGCCCGGGGACAGGGAACGAAAAACTGTTTTTT. Amino acid sequence: CASSPGTGNEKLFF.

V usage is TRBV9 and J usage is TRBJ1-1; weak D call: TRBD1 (5 bases). The length of the CDR3 is 15 residues. The germline gives CDR1 SGDLS, CDR2 YYNGEE. Trimming took off 0 bases at V and 2 bases at J, with 11 bases between the two ends. This CDR3 is CASSVGGEGNTEAFF. The CDR3 bases are TGTGCCAGCAGCGTAGGGGGGGAGGGTAACACTGAAGCTTTCTTT.

The V call is TRBV19, the J call TRBJ1-5; 9 bases agree with TRBD1. V shed 10 bases and J 6 bases; nucleotides not matched to a gene: 16. This CDR3 has 16 residues. The germline V gene encodes CDR1 LNHDA and CDR2 SQIVND (reference sequence). CDR3 nucleotides: TGTGCCACATCCATCTTCGGACAGGGGTTAGGTCAGCCCCAGCATTTT. It translates to CATSIFGQGLGQPQHF.

The chain couples TRBV5-4 to TRBJ2-7; a possible D gene is TRBD1 (7 bases). From germline, CDR1 is SGHNT and CDR2 YYREEE (reference sequence). This CDR3 contains 14 residues. Trimming took off 1 base at V and 4 bases at J, with 12 bases between the two ends. In DNA form, the CDR3 reads TGTGCCAGCAGCTTGTCGGCAGGGGGGTACGAGCAGTACTTC. Translated: CASSLSAGGYEQYF.